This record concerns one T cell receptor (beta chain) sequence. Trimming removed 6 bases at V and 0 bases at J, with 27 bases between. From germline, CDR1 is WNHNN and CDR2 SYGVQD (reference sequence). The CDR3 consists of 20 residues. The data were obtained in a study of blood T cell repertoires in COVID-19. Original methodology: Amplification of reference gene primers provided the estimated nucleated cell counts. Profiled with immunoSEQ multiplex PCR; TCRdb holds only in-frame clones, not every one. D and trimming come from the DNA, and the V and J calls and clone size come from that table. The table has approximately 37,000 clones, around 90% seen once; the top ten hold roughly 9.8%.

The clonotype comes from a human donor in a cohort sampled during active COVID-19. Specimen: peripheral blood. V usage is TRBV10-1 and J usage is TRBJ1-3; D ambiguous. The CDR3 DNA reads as TGCGCCAGCAGCGTGACCCGGACGGGAGTCGGTGAGCGCTCTGGAAACACCATATATTTT. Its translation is CASSVTRTGVGERSGNTIYF.